The 12 T cell receptor beta chains below all came from one sample that was sequenced in a study of T cell repertoires in cytomegalovirus infection. Which antigens these TCRs recognize remains unknown. A single record per CDR3 protein comes from TCRdb applying MiXCR to the reads. This sample has approximately 910,000 distinct CDR3 sequences; approximately 33% occur once, and the top ten carry roughly 12%. The material was cultured CD8+ T cells from PBMCs, obtained from culture after CMV antigen stimulation. Receptors were obtained from a human donor in good health (CMV status not recorded). Some clones in this sample may be carry-over from other donors' samples.

The V and J genes are TRBV7-6 and TRBJ2-1, with TRBD1 identical over 9 bases. CDR3 length equals 15 residues. The V segment lost 3 bases and the J segment 8 bases; nucleotides outside the gene matches: 8. CDR1 and CDR2 from the germline V gene are SGHVS and FNYEAQ. CDR3 loop: CASSFGQGIGDEQFF. In DNA form, the CDR3 reads TGTGCCAGCAGCTTTGGACAGGGGATCGGGGATGAGCAGTTCTTC.

The gene calls are TRBV9 and TRBJ2-7; 13 nucleotides match TRBD2. Germline V gives CDR1 SGDLS, CDR2 YYNGEE. The J segment lost 4 bases and the V segment lost 2 bases, leaving 3 bases of the junction unmatched. The CDR3 length is 15 residues. CDR3 coding DNA: TGTGCCAGCAGCGTCGGACTAGCGGGGGCGTACGAGCAGTACTTC. This sequence encodes CASSVGLAGAYEQYF.

This clonotype showed up many times. The chain carries TRBV7-9 and TRBJ2-7; possible D gene TRBD1, 5 bases. The CDR3 extends over 12 amino acids. Germline V lookup: CDR1 SEHNR, CDR2 FQNEAQ (reference sequence). V was cut by 6 bases and J by 4 bases, with 10 bases left in between. The CDR3 nucleotides are TGTGCCAGCAGTAGCCAGGGATACGAGCAGTACGTC. Protein sequence: CASSSQGYEQYV.

The sample holds a few counts of this clonotype. The chain uses TRBV12-3 or TRBV12-4 and TRBJ1-1; no clear D gene. The CDR3 has 13 residues. Trimming removed 1 base from V and 7 bases from J, with 10 bases in between. Written as DNA, the CDR3 is TGTGCCAGCAGTTTAGTAGTCCACAGTGAAGCTTTCTTT. Protein sequence: CASSLVVHSEAFF.

This rearrangement joins TRBV7-4 to TRBJ1-2; a weak D match, TRBD1 (6 bases). V was cut by 1 base and J by 1 base, with 10 bases left in between. Germline CDR1 and CDR2: SGHVT and SQSDAQ. The length of the CDR3 is 15 residues. The CDR3 bases are TGTGCCAGCAGCTTAGTAGGGGACATTAACTATGGCTACACCTTC. Translating gives CASSLVGDINYGYTF.

V usage is TRBV7-4 and J usage is TRBJ1-1; D uncertain. Trimming shortened V by 0 bases and J by 5 bases, and 10 bases separated the two germline ends. Germline lookup yields CDR1 SGHVT and CDR2 SQSDAQ. The CDR3 is 14 amino acids. The CDR3 DNA follows: TGTGCCAGCAGCTTAGCAATGAGGAGTACTGAAGCTTTCTTT. It yields the protein CASSLAMRSTEAFF.

The rearrangement joins TRBV7-9 to TRBJ1-1; D uncertain. From germline, CDR1 is SEHNR and CDR2 FQNEAQ (reference sequence). The CDR3 is 17 amino acids. V was shortened by 2 bases and J by 0 bases, with 16 bases between the two germline ends. The CDR3 sequence: CASSLPGKGVLNTEAFF. The CDR3 DNA reads TGTGCCAGCAGCTTACCCGGGAAAGGTGTCCTGAACACTGAAGCTTTCTTT. Filled out from reference TRBV7-9 and TRBJ1-1, the complete variable domain reads DTGVSQNPRHKITKRGQNVTFRCDPISEHNRLYWYRQTLGQGPEFLTYFQNEAQLEKSRLLSDRFSAERPKGSFSTLEIQRTEQGDSAMYLCASSLPGKGVLNTEAFFGQGTRLTVV.

This sequence joins TRBV7-9 and TRBJ2-5, with 13 positions matching TRBD2. Per germline, CDR1 SEHNR and CDR2 FQNEAQ (reference sequence). V lost 5 bases to trimming and J lost 2 bases; unmatched junction nucleotides: 11. The CDR3 is 18 amino acids. The CDR3 loop is CASSMPPGLAGFQETQYF. CDR3 in DNA: TGTGCCAGCAGCATGCCCCCGGGACTAGCGGGGTTTCAAGAGACCCAGTACTTC.

This clonotype showed up many times. This sequence joins TRBV7-2 and TRBJ2-3; D remains unclear. Germline V lookup: CDR1 SGHTA, CDR2 FQGNSA. CDR3 length: 13 residues. V lost 1 base and J 2 bases, leaving 4 bases between the germline ends. The CDR3 DNA is TGTGCCAGCAGCTTAGAACCCACAGATACGCAGTATTTT. Amino acid sequence: CASSLEPTDTQYF.

V is TRBV2 and J is TRBJ1-1, with a weak D call TRBD1 (5 bases). Trimming shortened V by 4 bases and J by 8 bases, and 23 bases separated the two germline ends. This CDR3 spans 16 amino acids. The germline V gene has CDR1 SNHLY and CDR2 FYNNEI. CDR3 protein: CASSGERYSGVREAFF. CDR3 in DNA: TGTGCCAGCAGTGGAGAACGTTATTCGGGGGTAAGGGAAGCTTTCTTT.

The chain is built from TRBV2 and TRBJ2-2; 7 positions match TRBD1. Germline CDR1 is SNHLY and CDR2 is FYNNEI. The V segment lost 7 bases and the J segment 1 base; nucleotides outside the gene matches: 3. This CDR3 spans 14 amino acids. CDR3 region: CASIGTENTGELFF. The CDR3 DNA sequence: TGTGCCAGCATTGGGACAGAGAACACCGGGGAGCTGTTTTTT.

This clonotype has only a few counts. The gene calls are TRBV4-3 and TRBJ1-3; D not certain. Germline CDR1 reads LGHNA; CDR2 reads YSLEER. This CDR3 has 13 residues. Trimming cost V 0 bases and J 7 bases, with 7 bases left between them. CDR3 sequence reads: CASSQDLWNTIYF. DNA of the CDR3: TGCGCCAGCAGCCAAGATCTATGGAACACCATATATTTT.